This T cell receptor (beta chain) was captured in a study of T cell clonotyping in hematopoietic cell transplantation. Study-wide findings and caveats: Graft donor and pretransplant recipient Inverse Simpson Index values predicted broader posttransplant TCR diversity. After transplant, recipient diversity fell while pathologically expanded clonotypes grew through day 180.

Sequencing used immunoSEQ multiplex PCR; TCRdb keeps in-frame clones, though not all of them. The sample lists approximately 12,000 clones; about 72% were seen once. Turning to this clone: Its target is not known.

The source is a male patient aged 60 to 75 who had an allogeneic stem cell transplant from an unrelated donor, so the T cells may come from the graft donor. Some clones in this sample may be carry-over from other donors' samples. Source: peripheral blood mononuclear cells, taken 180 days after allogeneic stem cell transplant.

The CDR3, as DNA: TGTGCCGTTACCGGGTCCCCGGTAGCCGGGGAGCTGTTTTTT. It encodes CAVTGSPVAGELFF. J is TRBJ2-2 and V is TRBV6-1; the D is unclear. The V gene lost 11 bases and the J gene lost 6 bases, with 19 bases spanning the gap. The germline V gene has CDR1 MNHNS and CDR2 SASEGT. CDR3 size: 14 residues.